The clone carrying this T cell receptor beta chain occurred many times. This sample was included in a study of Graves' ophthalmopathy and Graves' hyperthyroidism. Amplification of TCR beta CDR3 regions used RNA transcripts. HTBI-primed RT-PCR formed the first round, and a multiplex PCR formed the second. MiXCR was run by TCRdb on the multiplex PCR reads, yielding one entry per CDR3 protein. The sample consists of 1 million to 1.3 million distinct CDR3 sequences, less than 45% of them appearing once. The clonotype originates from an adult man with Graves' hyperthyroidism. Source material: peripheral blood or thyroid tissue (not recorded which).

CDR3 sequence reads: CASSLAAEGGQPQHF. In nucleotides, the CDR3 is TGTGCCAGCAGCTTAGCGGCAGAGGGAGGTCAGCCCCAGCATTTT. The chain links TRBV11-2 to TRBJ1-5, with D unclear. Germline V gives CDR1 SGHAT, CDR2 FQNNGV. The V end was cut by 1 base, the J end by 6 bases, with 13 bases between. The CDR3 has 15 residues.